This is a list of T cell receptor beta chains from one sample in a study of CD8 T cells in ankylosing spondylitis. MiXCR, run by TCRdb on the 5' RACE reads, gives a single entry per CDR3 protein. The table shows 700,000 to 1,000,000 distinct CDR3 sequences, with about 12% occurring only once. The sequencing sample was made of blood, either unsorted or a sorted T cell fraction (not recorded which). These receptor sequences come from a male donor with ankylosing spondylitis. Both conserved end residues are part of each CDR3. The order of the fields is J gene, D gene, V gene, clone size, CDR3 DNA, CDR3 protein. The D gene is left open where the match is weak. Not all rows give a size; the values are once, few, many and, for expanded clones, a class.

J: TRBJ2-3
D: TRBD2
V: TRBV6-2/TRBV6-3
size: few
DNA: TGTGCCAGCAGAATTAGCGGGGAAGGAGATACGCAGTATTTT
CDR3: CASRISGEGDTQYF

J: TRBJ2-7
D: TRBD1
V: TRBV9
size: .
DNA: TGTGCCAGCAGCGGCGGACAGGGTCTGCACGAGCAGTACTTC
CDR3: CASSGGQGLHEQYF

J: TRBJ1-1
D: TRBD1
V: TRBV29-1
size: many
DNA: TGCAGCGTTGAGAGACAGGGCGCGGACACTGAAGCTTTCTTT
CDR3: CSVERQGADTEAFF

J: TRBJ1-2
D: .
V: TRBV5-5
size: .
DNA: TGTGCCAGCAGGTCGGGGGAGAGGGGCTACACCTTC
CDR3: CASRSGERGYTF

J: TRBJ1-2
D: .
V: TRBV4-2
size: .
DNA: TGTGCCAGCAGCCAAGTTGGTACAGTGAGGGGCTACACCTTC
CDR3: CASSQVGTVRGYTF

J: TRBJ2-1
D: TRBD2
V: TRBV4-3
size: few
DNA: TGCGCCAGCAGTCTTACTCTAGCGGGAGCTGGGTACAATGAGCAGTTCTTC
CDR3: CASSLTLAGAGYNEQFF

J: TRBJ2-1
D: TRBD2
V: TRBV10-3
size: few
DNA: TGTGCCATCAGGCTGACTAGCGGGAGTTACAATGAGCAGTTCTTC
CDR3: CAIRLTSGSYNEQFF

J: TRBJ2-6
D: .
V: TRBV4-2
size: few
DNA: TGTGCCAGCAGCCGGGGCACAGGGCCTCCTGGGGCCAACGTCCTGACTTTC
CDR3: CASSRGTGPPGANVLTF

J: TRBJ1-2
D: .
V: TRBV6-2/TRBV6-3
size: few
DNA: TGTGCCAGCAGACACCGGGAAGGGACCAACTATGGCTACACCTTC
CDR3: CASRHREGTNYGYTF

J: TRBJ2-7
D: .
V: TRBV5-1
size: many
DNA: TGCGCCAGCAGCCCCGGGGGAGGCTACTACGAGCAGTACTTC
CDR3: CASSPGGGYYEQYF

J: TRBJ1-1
D: .
V: TRBV5-6
size: .
DNA: TGTGCCAGCAGCTTATATCAGGGGTTCGGGACTTTCTTT
CDR3: CASSLYQGFGTFF

J: TRBJ2-7
D: .
V: TRBV7-2
size: few
DNA: TGTGCCAGCACCAATCCCAGGGGTCGGGAGTGGAACTACGAGCAGTACTTC
CDR3: CASTNPRGREWNYEQYF

J: TRBJ2-5
D: .
V: TRBV20-1
size: .
DNA: TGCAGTGCTAGGTCTCCCAAGACCCAGTACTTC
CDR3: CSARSPKTQYF

J: TRBJ2-3
D: TRBD1
V: TRBV2
size: .
DNA: TGTGCCAGCGCGGCGCAGGGGGCCCGCACAGATACGCAGTATTTT
CDR3: CASAAQGARTDTQYF

J: TRBJ1-5
D: TRBD1
V: TRBV20-1
size: .
DNA: TGCAGTGCTGCTCACAGGGGTGGGAATCAGCCCCAGCATTTT
CDR3: CSAAHRGGNQPQHF

J: TRBJ1-4
D: .
V: TRBV7-8
size: .
DNA: TGTGCCAGCAGCTTTGAGGGGGCTAATGAAAAACTGTTTTTT
CDR3: CASSFEGANEKLFF

J: TRBJ1-1
D: .
V: TRBV5-1
size: many
DNA: TGCGCCAGCAGCTTGATGACAGGACATGACACTGAAGCTTTCTTT
CDR3: CASSLMTGHDTEAFF

J: TRBJ2-7
D: .
V: TRBV20-1
size: few
DNA: TGCAGTGCCACCCGAGAGAAATACGAGCAGTACTTC
CDR3: CSATREKYEQYF

J: TRBJ2-3
D: TRBD1
V: TRBV20-1
size: many
DNA: TGCAGTGCTAGGAACTATCTCGGGACAGGGGGTGGAGGCACAGATACGCAGTATTTT
CDR3: CSARNYLGTGGGGTDTQYF

J: TRBJ1-2
D: .
V: TRBV21-1
size: .
DNA: TGTGCCAGCAGGGGGACAGGTCGGCTCTATGGCTACACCTTC
CDR3: CASRGTGRLYGYTF

J: TRBJ2-7
D: .
V: TRBV20-1
size: .
DNA: TGCAGTGCTAGAGATCCGGGTGGTTCTGCTACCGAGTTCGAGCAGTACTTC
CDR3: CSARDPGGSATEFEQYF

J: TRBJ2-2
D: .
V: TRBV4-3
size: few
DNA: TGCGCCAGCAGCCAAGACCGGGGCAGCCAGGTCCGGGAGCTGTTTTTT
CDR3: CASSQDRGSQVRELFF

J: TRBJ1-1
D: .
V: TRBV20-1
size: once
DNA: TGCAGTGCTAGAGATCAGGTGGGGCGTGGGGAAGCTTTCTTT
CDR3: CSARDQVGRGEAFF

J: TRBJ2-7
D: .
V: TRBV9
size: many
DNA: TGTGCCAGCAGCGTAGGCCCTACTAGCAGGGGTTATTCCTACGAGCAGTACTTC
CDR3: CASSVGPTSRGYSYEQYF